This T cell receptor (beta chain) comes out of a study of control samples from healthy donors and cancer patients. Sequencing was performed with immunoSEQ multiplex PCR; in TCRdb, only in-frame clones are kept and a portion is missing. The sample has about 94,000 clones, around nine tenths seen once. This sequence originates from a woman under 30 in good health. The source material was blood.

CDR3: CASSLDRVSVSYNEQFF. The CDR3 DNA reads as TGCGCCAGCAGCCTTGATAGGGTTAGTGTGAGCTACAATGAGCAGTTCTTC. This rearrangement joins TRBV4-1 to TRBJ2-1; D ambiguous. The CDR3 runs to 17 residues. V was clipped by 4 bases and J by 3 bases, with 19 bases between them. Germline values: CDR1 MGHRA, CDR2 YSYEKL.